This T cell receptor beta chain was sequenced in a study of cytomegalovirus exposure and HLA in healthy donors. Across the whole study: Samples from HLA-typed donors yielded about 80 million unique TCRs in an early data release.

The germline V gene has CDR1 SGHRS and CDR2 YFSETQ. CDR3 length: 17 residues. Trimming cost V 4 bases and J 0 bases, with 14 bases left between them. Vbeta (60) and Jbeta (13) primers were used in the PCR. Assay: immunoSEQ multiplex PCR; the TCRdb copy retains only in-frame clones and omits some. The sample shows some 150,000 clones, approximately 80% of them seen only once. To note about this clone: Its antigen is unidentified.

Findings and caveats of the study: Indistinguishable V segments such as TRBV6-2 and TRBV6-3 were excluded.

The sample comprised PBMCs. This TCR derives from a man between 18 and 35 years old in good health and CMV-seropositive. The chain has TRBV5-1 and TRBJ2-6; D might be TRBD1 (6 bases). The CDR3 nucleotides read TGCGCCAGCAGCGGAATCCACAGGGCCTCTGGGGCCAACGTCCTGACTTTC. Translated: CASSGIHRASGANVLTF. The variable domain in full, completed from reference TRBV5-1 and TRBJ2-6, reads KAGVTQTPRYLIKTRGQQVTLSCSPISGHRSVSWYQQTPGQGLQFLFEYFSETQRNKGNFPGRFSGRQFSNSRSEMNVSTLELGDSALYLCASSGIHRASGANVLTFGAGSRLTVL.